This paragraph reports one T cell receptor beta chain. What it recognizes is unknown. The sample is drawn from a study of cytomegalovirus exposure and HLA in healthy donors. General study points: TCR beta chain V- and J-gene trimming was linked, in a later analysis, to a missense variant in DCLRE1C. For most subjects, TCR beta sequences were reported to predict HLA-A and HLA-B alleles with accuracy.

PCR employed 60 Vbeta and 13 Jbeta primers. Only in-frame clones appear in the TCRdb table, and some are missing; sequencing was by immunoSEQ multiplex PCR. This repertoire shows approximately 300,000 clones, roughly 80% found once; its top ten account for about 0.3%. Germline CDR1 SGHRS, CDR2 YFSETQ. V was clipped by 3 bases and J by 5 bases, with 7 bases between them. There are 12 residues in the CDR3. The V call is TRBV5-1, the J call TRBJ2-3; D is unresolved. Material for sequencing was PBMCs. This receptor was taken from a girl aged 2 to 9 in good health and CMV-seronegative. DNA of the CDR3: TGCGCCAGCAGCTGGCCGAAAGATACGCAGTATTTT. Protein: CASSWPKDTQYF.